This record concerns one T cell receptor (beta chain) sequence. The V gene's germline CDR1 is SQVTM and CDR2 ANQGSEA. The ends were cut back, 2 bases at V and 5 bases at J, with 9 bases in the middle. The CDR3 consists of 12 residues. The method was immunoSEQ multiplex PCR; TCRdb's version includes in-frame clones alone and lacks a portion of them. The sample comprises about 500,000 clones, roughly 89% of which are singletons, and 0.9% rests with the top ten. This sample stems from a study of blood T cell repertoires in COVID-19. Patients from Seattle were sampled longitudinally, starting during active infection.

This chain links TRBV29-1 with TRBJ1-2; TRBD1 is a possible D gene (6 bases). Sequencing input: peripheral blood. The sequence was obtained from a man aged 18 to 35 with COVID-19, enrolled during active disease. CDR3 amino acids: CSVETGRYGYTF. The CDR3 DNA follows: TGCAGCGTTGAAACAGGGAGATATGGCTACACCTTC.